This entry lists 10 T cell receptor beta chains sequenced from one sample in a study of human T cells and chemical hapten exposure. TCRdb re-analysed the RACE reads in MiXCR, keeping a single row per CDR3 protein. The table lists some 65,000 distinct CDR3 sequences, under 7.5% of them singletons. Time point indicated: healthy volunteer bleed at 6 weeks. Whole blood, unfractionated, served as the material for total RNA extraction. Input material: whole blood. These receptors came from a female donor in good health. Some clones in this sample may be carry-over from other donors' samples.

This clonotype was observed many times. This chain links TRBV3-1 with TRBJ2-2, with D perhaps matching TRBD2 (6 bases). Trimming took 7 bases from V and 2 from J, leaving 20 bases between them. The length of the CDR3 is 17 residues. The germline CDR1 and CDR2 sequences are LGHDT and YNNKEL (reference sequence). The CDR3 sequence: CASINSGRSINTGELFF. DNA of the CDR3: TGTGCCAGCATCAATAGCGGTCGCTCCATTAACACCGGGGAGCTGTTTTTT.

This chain connects TRBV3-1 to TRBJ2-7; no reliable D call. This CDR3 has 14 residues. V was cut by 1 base and J by 0 bases, with 7 bases left in between. The V gene's germline CDR1 is LGHDT and CDR2 YNNKEL (reference sequence). CDR3 sequence reads: CASSQGPSSYEQYF. The CDR3 DNA is TGTGCCAGCAGCCAAGGACCCTCCTCCTACGAGCAGTACTTC.

This clonotype was counted ten times or more. The chain joins TRBV2 to TRBJ2-7; TRBD2 agrees at 9 bases. The trim removed 6 bases at V and 2 bases at J, leaving 5 bases unmatched. CDR3 size: 14 residues. CDR1 is SNHLY and CDR2 is FYNNEI in the germline V gene. The CDR3 reads CASSRLAETYEQYF. The CDR3 nucleotides read TGTGCCAGCAGCCGACTAGCGGAGACCTACGAGCAGTACTTC.

This clonotype was seen at least ten times. The chain is built from TRBV4-2 and TRBJ1-3; possible D gene TRBD1, 5 bases. From germline, CDR1 is LGHNA and CDR2 YNFKEQ. The CDR3 contains 16 residues. The V and J ends lost 0 bases and 3 bases respectively, with 12 bases between them. Here the CDR3 reads CASSQERQNFGNTIYF. The CDR3 DNA reads as TGTGCCAGCAGCCAAGAACGACAGAACTTTGGAAACACCATATATTTT.

There are a few counts of this clonotype. The V gene is TRBV21-1, the J gene TRBJ1-2; TRBD1 is taken as the D call from the table, unchecked against the DNA. TRBV21-1 is deemed a pseudogene. This CDR3 has 9 residues. The CDR3 here is CASRPRNTF. CDR3 DNA: TGTGCCAGCCGTCCCCGCAACACCTTC.

This clonotype was recorded at least ten times. The genes are TRBV2 and TRBJ1-1; D not resolved. Between the trimmed V and J ends, which lost 6 bases and 4 bases, there was a span of 18 bases. Germline CDR1 reads SNHLY; CDR2 reads FYNNEI. This CDR3 region has 15 residues. The CDR3 DNA follows: TGTGCCAGCAGCACCGGCCTGCAGGCGGGCACTGAAGCTTTCTTT. Amino acids: CASSTGLQAGTEAFF.

The chain recombines TRBV12-3 or TRBV12-4 with TRBJ2-7, with D hard to call. Trimming removed 2 bases at V and 7 bases at J, with 12 bases between. This CDR3 comprises 13 residues. As DNA, the CDR3 is TGTGCCAGCAGTTTATTTGGTGGAAGGGAGCAGTACTTC. Amino acid sequence: CASSLFGGREQYF.

This clonotype was detected many times. This chain joins TRBV28 and TRBJ1-1; D unresolved. Germline assignment: CDR1 MDHEN and CDR2 SYDVKM. V was cut by 7 bases and J by 3 bases, with 12 bases left in between. The CDR3 has 13 amino acids. The CDR3 nucleotides are TGTGCCAGCAAGCGGGCTGAAGACACTGAAGCTTTCTTT. Amino acids: CASKRAEDTEAFF. Using reference TRBV28 and TRBJ1-1 for the parts outside the CDR3, the full variable domain is DVKVTQSSRYLVKRTGEKVFLECVQDMDHENMFWYRQDPGLGLRLIYFSYDVKMKEKGDIPEGYSVSREKKERFSLILESASTNQTSMYLCASKRAEDTEAFFGQGTRLTVV.

This clonotype has a count of ten or more. The rearrangement uses TRBV19 and TRBJ1-4; 7 nucleotides align to TRBD1. The CDR3 loop spans 14 amino acids. V was pared by 6 bases and J by 4 bases, with 5 bases of the junction left unmatched. The germline CDR1 and CDR2 sequences are LNHDA and SQIVND (reference sequence). CDR3 DNA sequence: TGTGCCAGTAGCACACAGGGGTATAATGAAAAACTGTTTTTT. Amino acid sequence: CASSTQGYNEKLFF.

This clonotype was observed many times. This chain links TRBV6-1 with TRBJ1-1; tentatively, D is TRBD1 (6 bases). The germline gives CDR1 MNHNS, CDR2 SASEGT. This CDR3 contains 13 residues. The V end was cut by 8 bases, the J end by 0 bases, with 10 bases between. The CDR3 bases are TGTGCCAGCCCCGACAGGTTGAACACTGAAGCTTTCTTT. Residues: CASPDRLNTEAFF.